This T cell receptor beta chain was recorded in a study of a mutant IDH1 vaccine in newly diagnosed glioma. Concerning this clone: Its antigen is unidentified.

Repertoires were generated with immunoSEQ multiplex PCR, while TCRdb's copy carries only in-frame clones and drops some. The table records around 31,000 clones, roughly four fifths of them present only once. The time point: week 35, safety follow-up. All doses held 300 ug of mutant IDH1 20-mer peptide, with topical imiquimod. Germline V gene lookup returns CDR1 LGHNA and CDR2 YNFKEQ. This CDR3 comprises 15 residues. Losses at the gene ends were 4 bases for V and 6 bases for J; bases not matched to a gene: 5. The source of this sequence is a man younger than 40 with glioma. The chain carries TRBV4-2 and TRBJ2-1; TRBD2 matches 11 bases. The sequencing here drew on PBMCs, taken from a glioma patient whose treatment included an IDH1 peptide vaccine. CDR3 DNA: TGTGCCAGCAGCCTAGGGACTAGCGGTGTCAATGAGCAGTTCTTC. Translation: CASSLGTSGVNEQFF.